This entry lists 20 T cell receptor beta chains sequenced from one sample in a study of T cell clonality in common variable immunodeficiency. Data came from immunoSEQ multiplex PCR; TCRdb stores just in-frame clones and leaves some out. This sample carries about 42,000 clones, none of them present only once. Sequenced input: peripheral blood mononuclear cells. The source of these receptors is a person aged 18 to 75 in good health.

There are many counts of this clone. The sequenced part of the CDR3 DNA is TGCAGTGCTAGCCTAAGGGACTACTCTTACACAGATACG. Its translation: CSASLRDYSYTDT. The full CDR3 reads CSASLRDYSYTDTQYF. The rearrangement links TRBV20-1 to TRBJ2-3; 7 positions match TRBD2. Sequencing ends 3 residues short of the CDR3 end; the germline J gene provides the rest. Germline V CDR1 and CDR2: DFQATT, SNEGSKA (reference sequence). J was trimmed by 2 bases and V by 3 bases; bases with no gene match: 11. The CDR3 has 16 residues.

This clone was observed many times. The read falls 3 residues short of the CDR3 end, and the missing part is taken from the germline J gene. V and J are TRBV5-1 and TRBJ2-1; TRBD1 aligns across 8 bases. This CDR3 is built from 15 residues. Looked up from germline, CDR1 is SGHRS and CDR2 is YFSETQ. Trimming cost V 3 bases and J 7 bases; bases outside gene matches: 9. The CDR3 DNA, read in part, is TGCGCCAGCAGCTCTCAGGGGGCTGGGGGAAATGAG. Protein: CASSSQGAGGNE. The complete CDR3 reads CASSSQGAGGNEQFF.

In this sample, this clone turned up many times. Read sequence stops 3 residues before the CDR3 end, and the germline J gene provides the missing end. The gene calls are TRBV10-3 and TRBJ1-1; TRBD1 aligns across 8 bases. V trimming: 11 bases; J trimming: 3 bases; junction bases outside the gene matches: 2. CDR1 is ENHRY and CDR2 is SYGVKD in the germline V gene. The CDR3 contains 11 residues. Incomplete CDR3 DNA: TGTGCCGCGACAGGGGACACTGAA. It encodes CAATGDTE. The complete CDR3 sequence is CAATGDTEAFF.

In its sample, this clone was seen many times. CDR3 DNA, as far as it was read: TGTGCCAGCAGCACAGGCGTGGGTTATTCACCC. It encodes CASSTGVGYSP. The whole CDR3 reads CASSTGVGYSPLHF. The V gene is TRBV2, the J gene TRBJ1-6; D may be TRBD1 (5 bases). The CDR3 end lies 3 residues beyond the end of the read and is filled in from the germline J gene. CDR3 length equals 14 residues. V was shortened by 6 bases and J by 8 bases, with 14 bases between the two germline ends. The germline V gene encodes CDR1 SNHLY and CDR2 FYNNEI.

This clone was seen only a few times. The read is 3 residues too short to cover the CDR3 end, so that end is filled in from the germline J gene. The chain uses TRBV7-9 and TRBJ2-1; TRBD2 matches at 8 bases. CDR3 size: 14 residues. CDR1 and CDR2 (germline): SEHNR, FQNEAQ (reference sequence). Trimming took 5 bases from V and 7 from J; bases not matched to a gene: 7. This CDR3 is CASSPRLAPNEQFF. The sequenced CDR3 bases are TGTGCCAGCAGCCCGCGACTAGCGCCTAATGAG. The variable domain in full, completed from reference TRBV7-9 and TRBJ2-1, reads DTGVSQNPRHKITKRGQNVTFRCDPISEHNRLYWYRQTLGQGPEFLTYFQNEAQLEKSRLLSDRFSAERPKGSFSTLEIQRTEQGDSAMYLCASSPRLAPNEQFFGPGTRLTVL.

This clone has ten or more counts. The CDR3 DNA, read in part, is TGTGCCAGCGAGGTTAGGGCTGAA. Protein sequence: CASEVRAE. The full CDR3 is CASEVRAEAFF. The chain uses TRBV2 and TRBJ1-1; no clear D. Read sequence stops 3 residues before the CDR3 end, and the germline J gene provides the missing end. The CDR3 length is 11 residues. Trimming shortened V by 8 bases and J by 6 bases, and 10 bases separated the two germline ends. The V gene's germline CDR1 is SNHLY and CDR2 FYNNEI.

Many counts were recorded for this clone. Coverage ceases 3 residues before the CDR3 finishes, and the germline J gene fills in the end. The rearrangement joins TRBV6-2 or TRBV6-3 to TRBJ2-1, with D unclear. Trimming removed 2 bases from V and 4 bases from J, with 9 bases in between. Germline CDR1 and CDR2: MNHEY and SVGEGT. This CDR3 spans 14 amino acids. CDR3 loop: CASSYEQPYNEQFF. CDR3 DNA (partial): TGTGCCAGCAGTTACGAACAGCCATACAATGAG.

This clone was seen many times. The sequenced fragment ends 3 residues before the CDR3 boundary, so the rest is inferred from the germline J gene. This sequence joins TRBV2 and TRBJ2-6; D gene ambiguous. Germline V gene data show CDR1 as SNHLY and CDR2 as FYNNEI. CDR3 length equals 14 residues. V was trimmed by 4 bases and J by 0 bases, leaving 4 bases between them. The sequenced CDR3 bases are TGTGCCAGCAGTGGTCTCTCTGGGGCCAACGTC. This encodes CASSGLSGANV. The whole CDR3 reads CASSGLSGANVLTF.

This clone was seen many times. The read gets to within 3 residues of the CDR3 end, and the germline J gene fills in the rest. The rearrangement joins TRBV11-2 to TRBJ2-3; D unclear. Germline V gene data show CDR1 as SGHAT and CDR2 as FQNNGV. The CDR3 is 14 amino acids. Trimming took 0 bases from V and 3 from J, leaving 7 bases between them. The covered CDR3 bases are TGTGCCAGCAGCTTAGATCTCCGGACAGATACG. Protein sequence: CASSLDLRTDT. The whole CDR3 sequence is CASSLDLRTDTQYF.

This clone was found many times. The sequenced fragment ends 3 residues before the CDR3 boundary, so the rest is inferred from the germline J gene. The chain couples TRBV5-1 to TRBJ2-3; possibly TRBD1 for D (6 bases). The germline V gene has CDR1 SGHRS and CDR2 YFSETQ. V was clipped by 2 bases and J by 1 base, with 11 bases between them. CDR3 length: 15 amino acids. The part of the CDR3 DNA that was read is TGCGCCAGCAGCTTCTACGCAGGGGGCACAGATACG. Its translation is CASSFYAGGTDT. The entire CDR3 reads CASSFYAGGTDTQYF. Full variable domain (rest looked up from reference TRBV5-1 and TRBJ2-3): KAGVTQTPRYLIKTRGQQVTLSCSPISGHRSVSWYQQTPGQGLQFLFEYFSETQRNKGNFPGRFSGRQFSNSRSEMNVSTLELGDSALYLCASSFYAGGTDTQYFGPGTRLTVL.

This clone was seen at least ten times. The CDR3 end lies 3 residues beyond the end of the read and is filled in from the germline J gene. The chain uses TRBV5-4 and TRBJ2-2, with D possibly being TRBD1 (5 bases). CDR3 size: 11 residues. The germline V gene encodes CDR1 SGHNT and CDR2 YYREEE (reference sequence). The part of the CDR3 DNA that was read is TGTGCCAGCGGTGGGGCCAACGTG. Residues: CASGGANV. The whole CDR3 protein is CASGGANVLFF.

This clone was counted at least ten times. The read terminates 3 residues ahead of where the CDR3 ends, so the germline J gene completes it. The chain combines TRBV24-1 with TRBJ2-2; 7 bases align to TRBD2. CDR3 length: 16 amino acids. In germline, CDR1 is KGHDR, CDR2 SFDVKD. The junction had 8 bases not matched to a gene; V was cut back by 4 bases and J by 4 bases. CDR3 region: CATSDPTLAATGELFF. The DNA read from the CDR3 is TGTGCCACCAGTGACCCAACCCTAGCGGCCACCGGGGAG.

This clone has just a few counts. The CDR3 end is not reached by the read, which stops 3 residues before it; the germline J gene fills it in. The chain has TRBV11-1 and TRBJ2-3, with D perhaps matching TRBD2 (5 bases). Per the germline V gene, CDR1 is SGHAT and CDR2 is FQDESV (reference sequence). V was cut by 3 bases and J by 0 bases, with 7 bases left in between. This CDR3 spans 14 amino acids. Partial CDR3 DNA: TGTGCCAGCAGCTTCCGGGGTAGCACAGATACG. This codes for CASSFRGSTDT. The full-length CDR3 reads as CASSFRGSTDTQYF. Looking up the rest from reference TRBV11-1 and TRBJ2-3 gives the full variable domain: EAEVAQSPRYKITEKSQAVAFWCDPISGHATLYWYRQILGQGPELLVQFQDESVVDDSQLPKDRFSAERLKGVDSTLKIQPAELGDSAMYLCASSFRGSTDTQYFGPGTRLTVL.

This clone has ten or more counts. The CDR3 end lies 3 residues beyond the end of the read and is filled in from the germline J gene. The chain recombines TRBV5-6 with TRBJ2-1, with D perhaps matching TRBD1 or TRBD2 (6 bases each). Germline V gene data show CDR1 as SGHDT and CDR2 as YYEEEE. The CDR3 has 15 residues. With 8 bases removed from V and 2 bases from J, the gap between germline ends came to 17 bases. CDR3 DNA, as far as it was read: TGTGCCAGTGCAGAGGAGGGGGTTACCTACAATGAG. Translated: CASAEEGVTYNE. The whole CDR3 reads CASAEEGVTYNEQFF.

This clone was observed at least ten times. The sequenced fragment ends 3 residues before the CDR3 boundary, so the rest is inferred from the germline J gene. This rearrangement joins TRBV6-2 or TRBV6-3 to TRBJ2-2; no definite D call. This CDR3 has 16 amino acids. With 6 bases removed from V and 2 bases from J, the gap between germline ends came to 16 bases. The V gene's germline CDR1 is MNHEY and CDR2 SVGEGT. Incomplete CDR3 DNA: TGTGCCAGCAGCTCTCAAGCGTCCACAAACACCGGGGAG. Translated, it gives CASSSQASTNTGE. The complete CDR3 sequence is CASSSQASTNTGELFF.

The table lists this clone with a few counts. The read terminates 3 residues before the CDR3 end, so the remaining end is supplied by the germline J gene. The chain is built from TRBV2 and TRBJ1-4; TRBD1 matches 7 bases. The germline gives CDR1 SNHLY, CDR2 FYNNEI. The ends lost 6 bases at V and 5 bases at J; junction bases unmatched: 6. The length of the CDR3 is 14 residues. The covered CDR3 bases are TGTGCCAGCAGGACAGGGCGTGCGAATGAAAAA. It is translated as CASRTGRANEK. The entire CDR3 sequence reads CASRTGRANEKLFF.

This clone came up many times. The read finishes 3 residues shy of the CDR3 end, and the germline J gene is used to complete it. V and J are TRBV7-9 and TRBJ1-2; 7 positions agree with TRBD1. J gave up 3 bases and V 5 bases, and 3 bases lay outside the gene matches. CDR3 length: 13 residues. Per germline, CDR1 SEHNR and CDR2 FQNEAQ (reference sequence). The CDR3 DNA, read in part, is TGTGCCAGCAGCACAACAGGGGACTATGGC. Protein product: CASSTTGDYG. In full, the CDR3 is CASSTTGDYGYTF.

The table lists this clone with many counts. Read sequence stops 3 residues before the CDR3 end, and the germline J gene provides the missing end. The V gene is TRBV5-1, the J gene TRBJ1-6; D is uncertain. The CDR3 totals 14 residues. Deletions cut 4 bases from V and 8 bases from J, with 13 bases between. In germline, CDR1 is SGHRS, CDR2 YFSETQ. The CDR3: CASSNAGYDSPLHF. The DNA read from the CDR3 is TGCGCCAGCAGCAATGCGGGTTATGATTCACCC.

This clone was found many times. The DNA ends 3 residues before the CDR3 does, and the rest of the CDR3 is filled in from the germline J gene. The genes are TRBV2 and TRBJ1-4, with TRBD1 identical over 9 bases. This CDR3 has 14 amino acids. Germline CDR1 is SNHLY and CDR2 is FYNNEI. V lost 3 bases to trimming and J lost 6 bases; unmatched junction nucleotides: 2. The sequenced part of the CDR3 DNA is TGTGCCAGCAGTGAGAGGGACAGGGATGAAAAA. It translates to CASSERDRDEK. The whole CDR3 protein reads CASSERDRDEKLFF. Using reference TRBV2 and TRBJ1-4 for the parts outside the CDR3, the full variable domain is EPEVTQTPSHQVTQMGQEVILRCVPISNHLYFYWYRQILGQKVEFLVSFYNNEISEKSEIFDDQFSVERPDGSNFTLKIRSTKLEDSAMYFCASSERDRDEKLFFGSGTQLSVL.

The sample holds many counts of this clone. The CDR3 is cut off 3 residues early in the read; its end comes from the germline J gene. V and J are TRBV12-3 or TRBV12-4 and TRBJ1-2; TRBD1 aligns across 7 bases. Trimming cost V 3 bases and J 5 bases; bases outside gene matches: 3. CDR3 length: 13 residues. The CDR3 bases that were read are TGTGCCAGCAGTTTTGACAGGGAGTATGGC. Translating gives CASSFDREYG. The complete CDR3 sequence is CASSFDREYGYTF.